The source of this TCR beta chain is a study of T cells in Graves' hyperthyroidism and ophthalmopathy. Notes on the study in general: Ophthalmopathy could be told apart from stable hyperthyroidism with a 13 V-J model.

This CDR3 spans 20 amino acids. V gave up 7 bases and J gave up 0 bases; unmatched junction bases: 13. Germline V CDR1 and CDR2: KGHDR, SFDVKD. RNA transcripts were the template for amplifying TCR beta CDR3 regions. In the first-round RT-PCR of the TCR CDR3, the HTBI primer set was used. TCRdb recomputed calls from the multiplex PCR reads with MiXCR, one row per CDR3 protein. The sample includes about 640,000 distinct CDR3 sequences, 20% of them seen just once. Diagnoses were made from clinical symptoms, serum measures (thyroxine and TRAb), thyroid ultrasound and orbital computed tomography. PBMCs were obtained from about 9.9 ml fresh peripheral blood. As concerns this clonotype: What it binds is not known.

The clonotype comes from a man aged 30 to 39 with Graves' ophthalmopathy. The sequenced sample consisted of blood. The chain combines TRBV24-1 with TRBJ2-3; 15 bases align to TRBD2. CDR3 sequence (DNA): TGTGCCACCAGCTTCCCGGGACTAGCGGGAGGAGGACTTAGCACAGATACGCAGTATTTT. Encoded protein: CATSFPGLAGGGLSTDTQYF.